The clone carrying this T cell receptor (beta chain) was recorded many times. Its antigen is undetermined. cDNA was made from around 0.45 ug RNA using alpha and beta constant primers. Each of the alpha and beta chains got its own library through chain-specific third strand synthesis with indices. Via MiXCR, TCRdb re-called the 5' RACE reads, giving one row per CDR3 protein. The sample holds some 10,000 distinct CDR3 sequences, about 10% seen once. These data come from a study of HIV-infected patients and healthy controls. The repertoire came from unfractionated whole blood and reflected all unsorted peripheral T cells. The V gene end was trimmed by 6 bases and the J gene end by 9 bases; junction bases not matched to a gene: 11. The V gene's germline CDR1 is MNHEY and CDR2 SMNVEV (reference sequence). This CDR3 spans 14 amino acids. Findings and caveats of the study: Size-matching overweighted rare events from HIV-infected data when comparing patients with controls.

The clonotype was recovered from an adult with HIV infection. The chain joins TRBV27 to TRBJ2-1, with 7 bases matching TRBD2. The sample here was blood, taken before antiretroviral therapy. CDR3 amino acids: CASSPPTSRGEQFF. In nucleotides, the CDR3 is TGTGCCAGCAGCCCTCCGACTAGCCGGGGTGAGCAGTTCTTC.